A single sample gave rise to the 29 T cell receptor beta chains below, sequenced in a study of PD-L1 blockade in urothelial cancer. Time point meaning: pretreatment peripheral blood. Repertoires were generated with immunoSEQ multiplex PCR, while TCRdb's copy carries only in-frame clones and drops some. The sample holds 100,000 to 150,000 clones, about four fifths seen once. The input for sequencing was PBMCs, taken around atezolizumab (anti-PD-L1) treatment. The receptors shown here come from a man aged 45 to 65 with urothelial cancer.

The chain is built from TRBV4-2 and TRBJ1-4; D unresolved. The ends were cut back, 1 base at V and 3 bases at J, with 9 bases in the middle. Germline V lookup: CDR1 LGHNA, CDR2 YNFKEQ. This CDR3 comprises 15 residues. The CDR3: CASSQVQYANEKLFF. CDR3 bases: TGTGCCAGCAGCCAAGTCCAGTATGCTAATGAAAAACTGTTTTTT.

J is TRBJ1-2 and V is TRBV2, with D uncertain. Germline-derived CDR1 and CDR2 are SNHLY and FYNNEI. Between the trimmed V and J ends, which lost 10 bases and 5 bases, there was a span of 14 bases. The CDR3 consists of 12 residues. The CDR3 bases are TGTGCCATTTCGACAAGGACTTATGGCTACACCTTC. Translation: CAISTRTYGYTF.

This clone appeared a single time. CDR3 loop: CASSEAVPGLGSPLHF. Here the CDR3 DNA reads TGTGCCAGCAGTGAAGCTGTCCCGGGACTCGGTTCACCCCTCCACTTT. The chain recombines TRBV6-1 with TRBJ1-6; weak D call: TRBD1 (5 bases). The CDR3 covers 16 residues. From germline, CDR1 is MNHNS and CDR2 SASEGT. Trimming cost V 0 bases and J 9 bases, with 15 bases left between them.

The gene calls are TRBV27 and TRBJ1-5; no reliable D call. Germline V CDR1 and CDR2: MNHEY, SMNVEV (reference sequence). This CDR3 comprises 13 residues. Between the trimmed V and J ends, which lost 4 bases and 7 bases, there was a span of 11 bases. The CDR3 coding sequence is TGTGCCAGCAGTTCCAACAGCCTCCAGCCCCAGCATTTT. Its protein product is CASSSNSLQPQHF.

This CDR3 is CASRPTTDTQYF. For the CDR3, the DNA is TGTGCCAGCAGGCCTACCACAGATACGCAGTATTTT. V and J are TRBV7-9 and TRBJ2-3; D is undetermined. V lost 6 bases and J lost 2, with 6 bases in between. Germline V CDR1 and CDR2: SEHNR, FQNEAQ (reference sequence). The CDR3 is 12 residues long. The whole variable domain, remainder taken from reference TRBV7-9 and TRBJ2-3, is DTGVSQNPRHKITKRGQNVTFRCDPISEHNRLYWYRQTLGQGPEFLTYFQNEAQLEKSRLLSDRFSAERPKGSFSTLEIQRTEQGDSAMYLCASRPTTDTQYFGPGTRLTVL.

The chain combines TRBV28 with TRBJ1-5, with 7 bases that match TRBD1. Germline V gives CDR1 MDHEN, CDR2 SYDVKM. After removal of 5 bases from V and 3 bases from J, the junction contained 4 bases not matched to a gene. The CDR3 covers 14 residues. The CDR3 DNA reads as TGTGCCAGCAGTCCCGGGACAGCCAATCAGCCCCAGCATTTT. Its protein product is CASSPGTANQPQHF.

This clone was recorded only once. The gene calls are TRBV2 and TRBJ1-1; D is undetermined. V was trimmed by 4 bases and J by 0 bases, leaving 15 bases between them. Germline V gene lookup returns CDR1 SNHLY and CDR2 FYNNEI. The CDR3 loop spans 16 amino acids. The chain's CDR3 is CASSVRTFIMNTEAFF. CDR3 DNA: TGTGCCAGCAGTGTTCGCACTTTTATTATGAACACTGAAGCTTTCTTT.

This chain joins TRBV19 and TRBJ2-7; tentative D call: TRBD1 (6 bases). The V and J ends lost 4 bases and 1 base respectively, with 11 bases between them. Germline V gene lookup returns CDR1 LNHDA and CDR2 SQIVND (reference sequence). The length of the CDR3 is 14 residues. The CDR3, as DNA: TGTGCCAGTAGTACGTTCAGGGGATCCTACGAGCAGTACTTC. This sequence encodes CASSTFRGSYEQYF.

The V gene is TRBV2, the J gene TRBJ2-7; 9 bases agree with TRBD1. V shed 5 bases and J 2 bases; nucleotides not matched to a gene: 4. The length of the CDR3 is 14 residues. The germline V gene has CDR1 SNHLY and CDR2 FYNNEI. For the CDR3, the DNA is TGTGCCAGCAGTTCCGGGACAGGGCCCTACGAGCAGTACTTC. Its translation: CASSSGTGPYEQYF.

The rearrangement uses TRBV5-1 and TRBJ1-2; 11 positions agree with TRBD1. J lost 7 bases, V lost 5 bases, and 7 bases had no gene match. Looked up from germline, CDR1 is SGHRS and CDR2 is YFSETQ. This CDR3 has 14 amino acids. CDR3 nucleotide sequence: TGCGCCAGCAGAGTGGACAGGGGGCCGGGTGGCTACACCTTC. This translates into CASRVDRGPGGYTF.

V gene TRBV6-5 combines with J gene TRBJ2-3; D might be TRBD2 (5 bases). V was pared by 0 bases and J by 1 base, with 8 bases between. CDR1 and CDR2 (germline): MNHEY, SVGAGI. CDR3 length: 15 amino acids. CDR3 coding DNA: TGTGCCAGCAGTTACTCGAGGGCGGGCACAGATACGCAGTATTTT. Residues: CASSYSRAGTDTQYF.

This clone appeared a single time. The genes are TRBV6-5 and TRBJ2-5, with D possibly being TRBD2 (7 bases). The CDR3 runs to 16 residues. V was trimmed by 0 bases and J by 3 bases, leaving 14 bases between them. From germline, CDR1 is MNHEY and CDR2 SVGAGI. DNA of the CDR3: TGTGCCAGCAGTTACTCACACCGGGGGGCGGAAGAGACCCAGTACTTC. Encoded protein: CASSYSHRGAEETQYF.

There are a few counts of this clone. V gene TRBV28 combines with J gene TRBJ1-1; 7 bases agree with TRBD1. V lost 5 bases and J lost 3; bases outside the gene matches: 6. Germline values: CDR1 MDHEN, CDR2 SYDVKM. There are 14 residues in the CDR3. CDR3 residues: CASSPRGWDTEAFF. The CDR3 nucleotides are TGTGCCAGCAGTCCCAGGGGGTGGGACACTGAAGCTTTCTTT.

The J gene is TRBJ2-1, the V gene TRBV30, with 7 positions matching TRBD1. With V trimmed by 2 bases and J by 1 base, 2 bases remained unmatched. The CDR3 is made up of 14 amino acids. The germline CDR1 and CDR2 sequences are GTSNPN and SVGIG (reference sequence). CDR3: CAWSHRGSYNEQFF. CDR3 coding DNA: TGTGCCTGGAGTCACAGGGGATCCTACAATGAGCAGTTCTTC.

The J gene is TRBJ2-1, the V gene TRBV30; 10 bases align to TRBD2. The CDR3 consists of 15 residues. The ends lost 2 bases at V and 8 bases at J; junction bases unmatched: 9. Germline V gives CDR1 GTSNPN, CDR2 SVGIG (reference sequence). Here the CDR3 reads CAWSITSGAADEQFF. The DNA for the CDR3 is TGTGCCTGGAGTATTACTAGCGGGGCGGCGGATGAGCAGTTCTTC.

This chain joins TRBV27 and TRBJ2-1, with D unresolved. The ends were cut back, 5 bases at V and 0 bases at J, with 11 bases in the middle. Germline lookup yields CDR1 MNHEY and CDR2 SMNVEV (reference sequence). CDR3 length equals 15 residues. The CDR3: CASSRGSHSYNEQFF. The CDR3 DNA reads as TGTGCCAGCAGTCGAGGATCCCACTCCTACAATGAGCAGTTCTTC.

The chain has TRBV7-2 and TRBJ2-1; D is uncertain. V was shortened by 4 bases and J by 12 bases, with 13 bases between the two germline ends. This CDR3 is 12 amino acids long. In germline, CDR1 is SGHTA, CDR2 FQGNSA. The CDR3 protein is CASSSLVRSQFF. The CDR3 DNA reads TGTGCCAGCAGCTCTCTAGTTCGTTCGCAGTTCTTC.

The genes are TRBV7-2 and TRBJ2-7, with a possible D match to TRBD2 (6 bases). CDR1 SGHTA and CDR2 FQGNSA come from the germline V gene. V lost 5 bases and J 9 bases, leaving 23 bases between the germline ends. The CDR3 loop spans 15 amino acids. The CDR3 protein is CASSLGGTGFGGQYF. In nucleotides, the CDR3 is TGTGCCAGCAGCCTCGGCGGGACTGGGTTCGGGGGGCAGTACTTC. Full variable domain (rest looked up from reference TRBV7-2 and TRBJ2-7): GAGVSQSPSNKVTEKGKDVELRCDPISGHTALYWYRQSLGQGLEFLIYFQGNSAPDKSGLPSDRFSAERTGGSVSTLTIQRTQQEDSAVYLCASSLGGTGFGGQYFGPGTRLTVT.

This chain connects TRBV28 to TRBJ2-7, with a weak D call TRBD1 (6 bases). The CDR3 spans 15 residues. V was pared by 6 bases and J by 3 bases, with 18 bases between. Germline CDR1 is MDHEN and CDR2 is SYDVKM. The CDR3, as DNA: TGTGCCAGCAGCGTGGGGGCAGGGTGGCTCTACGAGCAGTACTTC. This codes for CASSVGAGWLYEQYF.

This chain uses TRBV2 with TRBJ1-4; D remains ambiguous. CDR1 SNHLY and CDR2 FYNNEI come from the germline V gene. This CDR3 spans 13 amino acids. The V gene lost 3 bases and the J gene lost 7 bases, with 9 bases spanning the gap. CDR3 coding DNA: TGTGCCAGCAGTGAGGGAGTAGGTGAAAAACTGTTTTTT. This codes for CASSEGVGEKLFF.

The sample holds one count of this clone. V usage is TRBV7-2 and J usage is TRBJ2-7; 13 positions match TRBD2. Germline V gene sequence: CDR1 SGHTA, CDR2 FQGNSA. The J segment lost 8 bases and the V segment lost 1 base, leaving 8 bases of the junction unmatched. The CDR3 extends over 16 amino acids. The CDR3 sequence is CASSLDGTSGKEKQYF. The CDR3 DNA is TGTGCCAGCAGCTTAGATGGGACTAGCGGGAAAGAGAAGCAGTACTTC. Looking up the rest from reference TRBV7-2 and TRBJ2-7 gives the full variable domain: GAGVSQSPSNKVTEKGKDVELRCDPISGHTALYWYRQSLGQGLEFLIYFQGNSAPDKSGLPSDRFSAERTGGSVSTLTIQRTQQEDSAVYLCASSLDGTSGKEKQYFGPGTRLTVT.

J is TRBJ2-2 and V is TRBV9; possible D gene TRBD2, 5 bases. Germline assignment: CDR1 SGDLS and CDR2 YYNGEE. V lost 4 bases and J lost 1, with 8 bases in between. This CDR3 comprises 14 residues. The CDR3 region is CASSPRENTGELFF. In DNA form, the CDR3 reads TGTGCCAGCAGCCCCCGGGAGAACACCGGGGAGCTGTTTTTT.

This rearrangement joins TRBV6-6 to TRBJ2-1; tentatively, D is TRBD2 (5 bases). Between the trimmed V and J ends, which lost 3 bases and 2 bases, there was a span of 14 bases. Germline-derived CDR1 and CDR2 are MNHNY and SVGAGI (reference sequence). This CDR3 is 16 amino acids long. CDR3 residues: CASSYPRGSAYNEQFF. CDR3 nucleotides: TGTGCCAGCAGTTATCCCCGCGGTAGCGCCTACAATGAGCAGTTCTTC.

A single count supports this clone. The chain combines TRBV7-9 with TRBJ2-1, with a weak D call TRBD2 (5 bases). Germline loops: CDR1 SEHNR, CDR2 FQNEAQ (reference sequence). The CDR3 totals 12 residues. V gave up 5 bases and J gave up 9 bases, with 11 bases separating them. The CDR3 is CASSADLGEQFF. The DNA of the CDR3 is TGTGCCAGCAGCGCGGACTTGGGTGAGCAGTTCTTC.

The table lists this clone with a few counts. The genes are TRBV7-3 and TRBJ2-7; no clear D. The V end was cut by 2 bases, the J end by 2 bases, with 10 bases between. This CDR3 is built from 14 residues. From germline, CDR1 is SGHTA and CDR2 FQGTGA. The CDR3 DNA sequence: TGTGCCAGCAGCTTAGGCCCAACCGCCTACGAGCAGTACTTC. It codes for CASSLGPTAYEQYF.

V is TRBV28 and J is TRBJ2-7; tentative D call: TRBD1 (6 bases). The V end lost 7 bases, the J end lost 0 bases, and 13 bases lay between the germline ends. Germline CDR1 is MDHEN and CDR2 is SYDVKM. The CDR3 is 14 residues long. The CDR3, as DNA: TGTGCCAGCACCCGGCAGGGGTACTCCTACGAGCAGTACTTC. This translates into CASTRQGYSYEQYF.

The CDR3 here is CASSAPGLADPPDTGELFF. CDR3 in DNA: TGTGCCAGCAGCGCGCCGGGACTAGCGGACCCCCCGGACACCGGGGAGCTGTTTTTT. V is TRBV7-3 and J is TRBJ2-2; 11 nucleotides agree with TRBD2. The CDR3 length is 19 residues. J lost 3 bases, V lost 5 bases, and 14 bases had no gene match. Germline loops: CDR1 SGHTA, CDR2 FQGTGA.

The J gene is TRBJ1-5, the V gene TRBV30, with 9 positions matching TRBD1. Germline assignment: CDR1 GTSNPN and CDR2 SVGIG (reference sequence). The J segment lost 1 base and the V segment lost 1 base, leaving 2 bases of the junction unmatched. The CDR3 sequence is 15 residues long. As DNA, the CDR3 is TGTGCCTGGAGTGGAGGGACAGGGAGCAATCAGCCCCAGCATTTT. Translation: CAWSGGTGSNQPQHF. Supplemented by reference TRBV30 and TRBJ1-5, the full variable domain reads SQTIHQWPATLVQPVGSPLSLECTVEGTSNPNLYWYRQAAGRGLQLLFYSVGIGQISSEVPQNLSASRPQDRQFILSSKKLLLSDSGFYLCAWSGGTGSNQPQHFGDGTRLSIL.

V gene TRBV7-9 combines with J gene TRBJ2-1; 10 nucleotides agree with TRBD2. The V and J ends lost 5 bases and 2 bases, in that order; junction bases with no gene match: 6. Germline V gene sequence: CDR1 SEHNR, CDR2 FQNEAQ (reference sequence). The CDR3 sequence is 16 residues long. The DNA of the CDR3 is TGTGCCAGCAGCAGAACCGGGACTAGCGCCTACAATGAGCAGTTCTTC. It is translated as CASSRTGTSAYNEQFF.